This T cell receptor (beta chain) was observed in a study of T-cell memory formation after mild COVID-19. Each CDR3 protein gets one entry after TCRdb re-called the 5' RACE reads with MiXCR. This table has a few hundred thousand distinct CDR3 sequences, more than 20% appearing once. Germline V CDR1 and CDR2: GTSNPN, SVGIG (reference sequence). The CDR3 spans 14 residues. V was shortened by 2 bases and J by 1 base, with 11 bases between the two germline ends. This TCR came from an adult woman who had mild COVID-19 (a few samples of this study predate the infection). Cell type and time point are not known. V is TRBV30 and J is TRBJ1-1; perhaps TRBD1 as D (5 bases). The sample comprised PBMCs or a T cell subset sorted from them (not recorded which). CDR3 DNA: TGTGCCTGGAGTCCGGGACTGTGGAACACTGAAGCTTTCTTT. Protein: CAWSPGLWNTEAFF.